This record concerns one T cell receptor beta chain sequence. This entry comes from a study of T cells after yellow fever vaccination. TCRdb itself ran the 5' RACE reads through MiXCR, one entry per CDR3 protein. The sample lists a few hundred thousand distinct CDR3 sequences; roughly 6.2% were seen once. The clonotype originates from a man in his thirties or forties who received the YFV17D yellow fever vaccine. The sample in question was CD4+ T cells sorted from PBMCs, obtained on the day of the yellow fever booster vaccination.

The CDR3 region is CSANHRSRLAVRTDTQYF. In DNA form, the CDR3 reads TGCAGTGCTAATCATCGCTCAAGACTAGCGGTACGCACAGATACGCAGTATTTT. The chain combines TRBV20-1 with TRBJ2-3, with 9 bases lining up with TRBD2. After removal of 4 bases from V and 1 base from J, the junction contained 15 bases not matched to a gene. CDR3 length equals 18 residues. Germline CDR1 DFQATT, CDR2 SNEGSKA (reference sequence).